The TCR beta chain described here comes from a study of glioma-infiltrating T cells. General study findings and limits: Signature shared blood CDR3 motifs were enriched in low-divergence and depleted in high-divergence patients.

From germline, CDR1 is MNHNS and CDR2 SASEGT. The V gene end was trimmed by 6 bases and the J gene end by 4 bases; junction bases not matched to a gene: 7. This CDR3 contains 14 residues. Using RNA template, CDR3s of TCR alpha and beta were amplified with iRepertoire arm-PCR. TCRdb itself ran the multiplex PCR reads through MiXCR, one entry per CDR3 protein. Of a few hundred thousand distinct CDR3 sequences listed, 41% are singletons. This clonotype was seen many times. The antigen remains undetermined. The receptor's source is a human donor with low-grade glioma or glioblastoma, undergoing nonglioma brain surgery, or in good health (not recorded which). The specimen was glioma tissue, nonneoplastic brain tissue, or PBMCs (not recorded which). The genes are TRBV6-1 and TRBJ2-3; TRBD1 agrees at 7 bases. The CDR3 region is CASRWTGISDTQYF. Here the CDR3 DNA reads TGTGCCAGCAGATGGACAGGAATTTCAGATACGCAGTATTTT.